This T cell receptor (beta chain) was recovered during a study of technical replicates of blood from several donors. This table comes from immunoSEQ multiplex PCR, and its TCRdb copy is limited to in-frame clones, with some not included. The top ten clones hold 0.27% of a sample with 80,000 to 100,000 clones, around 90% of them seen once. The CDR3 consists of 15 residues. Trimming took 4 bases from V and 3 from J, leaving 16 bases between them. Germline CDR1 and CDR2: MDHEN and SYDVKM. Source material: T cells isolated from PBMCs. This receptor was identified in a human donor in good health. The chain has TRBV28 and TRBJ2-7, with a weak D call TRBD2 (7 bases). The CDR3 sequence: CASSSRGAEDYEQYF. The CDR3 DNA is TGTGCCAGCAGTTCCCGGGGGGCAGAGGACTACGAGCAGTACTTC.